These 10 T cell receptor beta chains were all obtained from the same sample, sequenced in a study of T cells in localized non-small cell lung cancer (dated by TCRdb to the early 2020s). The library was prepared using the immunoSEQ multiplex PCR assay. The clones in this table, taken by TCRdb from immuneACCESS, are in-frame only. Not every clone is retained; where verified, under half of the shortfall comes from an unresolved V gene, and the cause of the rest is unknown. The sample yields 75,000 to 95,000 clones; roughly 75% were counted once. The top ten clonotypes cover about a fifth of the sample. The sequencing here drew on PBMCs, taken before any cancer treatment. Receptors originate from a man between 40 and 70 years old with stage II squamous cell lung carcinoma.

This clone was counted many times. This chain connects TRBV6-6 to TRBJ1-3, with D unclear. Trimming pared 6 bases from V and 0 bases from J, leaving 9 bases between. CDR3 length: 14 amino acids. Germline V lookup: CDR1 MNHNY, CDR2 SVGAGI (reference sequence). CDR3 in amino acids: CASREDLSGNTIYF. In DNA, the CDR3 is TGTGCCAGCAGGGAGGACCTCTCTGGAAACACCATATATTTT.

The rearrangement uses TRBV6-6 and TRBJ1-5, with D possibly TRBD1 on 5 matching bases. Trimming cost V 4 bases and J 8 bases, with 12 bases left between them. The CDR3 contains 13 residues. Looked up from germline, CDR1 is MNHNY and CDR2 is SVGAGI (reference sequence). As DNA, the CDR3 is TGTGCCAGCAGTTCCAGGGTTAGAGAGCCCCAGCATTTT. Translating it yields CASSSRVREPQHF.

The chain couples TRBV21-1 to TRBJ1-1. TRBV21-1 is an annotated pseudogene. CDR3 size: 15 residues. The CDR3 DNA reads TGTGCCAGCAGCAACCCCAAGGTGGGGAACACTGAAGCTTTCTTT. This sequence encodes CASSNPKVGNTEAFF.

The chain couples TRBV7-9 to TRBJ2-1; TRBD2 matches 9 bases. The length of the CDR3 is 19 residues. The germline V gene has CDR1 SEHNR and CDR2 FQNEAQ (reference sequence). The V gene end was trimmed by 4 bases and the J gene end by 5 bases; junction bases not matched to a gene: 18. CDR3: CASSYPWTSASLTNNEQFF. CDR3 sequence (DNA): TGTGCCAGCAGCTACCCCTGGACTAGCGCAAGCCTGACTAACAATGAGCAGTTCTTC.

This chain uses TRBV28 with TRBJ2-5; TRBD1 is a possible D gene (6 bases). This CDR3 is built from 15 residues. V was pared by 5 bases and J by 2 bases, with 15 bases between. Germline V gene lookup returns CDR1 MDHEN and CDR2 SYDVKM. The CDR3: CASSGGQLLQETQYF. The CDR3 nucleotides are TGTGCCAGCAGTGGTGGACAGCTACTACAAGAGACCCAGTACTTC.

This clone was recorded once. The rearrangement links TRBV13 to TRBJ2-1; 9 bases are shared with TRBD2. This CDR3 contains 19 residues. The germline V gene encodes CDR1 PRHDT and CDR2 FYEKMQ (reference sequence). V shed 5 bases, J shed 4 bases, and the junction held 18 bases outside the gene matches. The CDR3 region has the DNA TGTGCCAGCAGCCGCCGGAGCGGGAGGACGAAGTTTACTTACAATGAGCAGTTCTTC. Translating it yields CASSRRSGRTKFTYNEQFF.

The chain carries TRBV11-1 and TRBJ2-3, with 8 bases aligning to TRBD1. CDR1 and CDR2 (germline): SGHAT, FQDESV (reference sequence). This CDR3 has 15 amino acids. The V segment lost 5 bases and the J segment 3 bases; nucleotides outside the gene matches: 7. CDR3 coding DNA: TGTGCCAGCAGCCCCGGGAGACAGGGGACAGATACGCAGTATTTT. The encoded protein is CASSPGRQGTDTQYF.

The chain recombines TRBV15 with TRBJ1-2, with a possible D match to TRBD1 (6 bases). CDR3 length: 16 residues. Germline V gene data show CDR1 as LNHNV and CDR2 as YYDKDF (reference sequence). V was pared by 0 bases and J by 2 bases, with 13 bases between. Here the CDR3 reads CATSREGQGRNYGYTF. CDR3 bases: TGTGCCACCAGCAGAGAGGGGCAGGGGCGGAACTATGGCTACACCTTC.

This clone was detected once. This sequence joins TRBV7-3 and TRBJ2-7; D perhaps matches TRBD1 (6 bases). V gave up 3 bases and J gave up 5 bases, with 20 bases separating them. The CDR3 length is 16 residues. Germline values: CDR1 SGHTA, CDR2 FQGTGA. CDR3 DNA: TGTGCCAGCAGCTTCCCTCAGGGGTTAGTAAAGGACGAGCAGTACTTC. It specifies CASSFPQGLVKDEQYF. The full variable domain, completed using reference TRBV7-3 and TRBJ2-7, is GAGVSQTPSNKVTEKGKYVELRCDPISGHTALYWYRQSLGQGPEFLIYFQGTGAADDSGLPNDRFFAVRPEGSVSTLKIQRTERGDSAVYLCASSFPQGLVKDEQYFGPGTRLTVT.

The rearrangement joins TRBV2 to TRBJ1-2; possible D gene TRBD1, 5 bases. CDR3 size: 14 residues. Germline V CDR1 and CDR2: SNHLY, FYNNEI. Between the trimmed V and J ends, which lost 2 bases and 4 bases, there was a span of 11 bases. The CDR3 DNA follows: TGTGCCAGCAGTGAATCCGGGACCGCCTATGGCTACACCTTC. It specifies CASSESGTAYGYTF.